This T cell receptor beta chain emerged from a study of beta chain features in type 1 diabetes (dated by TCRdb to between 2017 and 2018). Turning to the overall study: Mean age, gender distribution, total cell number and subset yield did not differ between patients and healthy donors. Across all samples, fewer than 130 million sorted cells were examined, and cell number per subset correlated strongly with RNA yield. In the study, recently diagnosed type 1 diabetes patients and matched healthy donors were compared on the TCRB repertoires of their sorted circulating CD4+ T cell subsets. Regulatory and stem cell-like memory subsets were obtained from only 8 patients and about 8 healthy donors, while naive and central memory subsets were obtained from all 30 or so donors.

What the study reported, not specific to this receptor: Because cDNA rather than genomic DNA was sequenced, highly expressing activated cells could have been over-represented, although no difference in activation and CD3 levels was found between groups. Naive, central memory and regulatory TCRB repertoires appeared to be more alike among patients than among healthy donors. At VDJ recombination sites, type 1 diabetes patients had fewer insertions and more deleted nucleotides, which implies abnormalities in thymic rearrangement. Shorter templates might have been favored by PCR, but patient and control samples were amplified and corrected together, so both groups would have been affected equally by any skew. Because the HLA sub-analyses included only small numbers of individuals, any influence of HLA type on TCRB rearrangement was left unresolved. In all four CD4+ subsets, TCRB CDR3 length was moderately but significantly shorter in type 1 diabetes patients.

This clone was seen only a few times. Its target antigen remains unknown. Nothing much larger sits one base from this clone, and base qualities are not available. Each donor gave one peripheral blood draw, averaging roughly 120 mL, which was collected into heparinised tubes. A BD FACSAria II and a panel including CD45RO, CCR7, CD25, CD127, CD95 and CD27 were used to sort naive, central memory, regulatory and stem cell-like memory CD4+ T cells. Every sorted population had a purity above 95%. PBMCs were separated immediately by Lymphoprep density gradient centrifugation and were stained directly, without being cultured. Samples were stained and sorted in pairs, with one healthy donor and one patient per experiment, so that batch effects were minimized. The High Capacity cDNA Reverse Transcription Kit was used to reverse transcribe all of the isolated RNA, meaning that expressed TCRB transcripts were what got sequenced. Deep immunoSEQ sequencing was performed on naive, central memory and regulatory T cell samples, with an average of roughly 3.6 million total reads per sample. Sorted cells were lysed in RLT buffer and RNA was extracted with DNase-treated RNeasy Micro or Mini kits, depending on cell number. Each cell subset was processed on its own to prevent cross-contamination, while patient and healthy donor samples were processed together. Using the immunoSEQ multiplex PCR, TCRB sequences were amplified from cDNA into 87-bp fragments spanning the CDR3 region. Amplicons were sequenced on the Illumina HiSeq platform. In the authors' own workflow: Synthetic template baselines were used to correct PCR bias computationally, reads within Hamming distance 2 were collapsed, and singletons that could not be merged were discarded. Reads were aligned against IMGT to assign V, D and J genes, CDR3 length and insertions or deletions at six rearrangement sites. Within each subset, clonotype counts were normalized to sorted cell number, after which true diversity and Gini coefficients were computed with the tcR R package. The overlap coefficient, calculated on TCRB nucleotide sequences, was used to quantify repertoire sharing. TCRdb's version of the immuneACCESS table is confined to in-frame rearrangements and falls short of the full clone set. An unresolved V gene accounts for under half of the shortfall where checked; the remainder is of unknown origin. The V and J calls and the clone size are those of that table, but D and trimming were determined from the DNA. The sample table records over 55,000 clones; around half of these occur just once. Roughly 2.6% of the sample rests with the top ten.

CDR1 is given as SGHVS and CDR2 as FQNEAQ, both from the germline V gene. Inclusive of the bounding cysteine and phenylalanine, the CDR3 is 15 residues long. Kept here is only the CDR3 DNA, which spans 45 bases and is read in frame from base 1. V has 5 bases trimmed and J has 0 bases trimmed; junction bases matching no gene number 3. Material for sequencing was Tregs from blood. Explained via the paper, the cell subset or site label denotes: regulatory CD4+ T cells. The TCR originated in a woman aged 40 to 50 with type 1 diabetes. Here the chain combines TRBV7-8 and TRBJ2-1, with 8 bases in between that match TRBD1. CDR3 protein: CASSPQGVSYNEQFF. The DNA sequence is TGTGCCAGCAGCCCACAGGGGGTCTCCTACAATGAGCAGTTCTTC.